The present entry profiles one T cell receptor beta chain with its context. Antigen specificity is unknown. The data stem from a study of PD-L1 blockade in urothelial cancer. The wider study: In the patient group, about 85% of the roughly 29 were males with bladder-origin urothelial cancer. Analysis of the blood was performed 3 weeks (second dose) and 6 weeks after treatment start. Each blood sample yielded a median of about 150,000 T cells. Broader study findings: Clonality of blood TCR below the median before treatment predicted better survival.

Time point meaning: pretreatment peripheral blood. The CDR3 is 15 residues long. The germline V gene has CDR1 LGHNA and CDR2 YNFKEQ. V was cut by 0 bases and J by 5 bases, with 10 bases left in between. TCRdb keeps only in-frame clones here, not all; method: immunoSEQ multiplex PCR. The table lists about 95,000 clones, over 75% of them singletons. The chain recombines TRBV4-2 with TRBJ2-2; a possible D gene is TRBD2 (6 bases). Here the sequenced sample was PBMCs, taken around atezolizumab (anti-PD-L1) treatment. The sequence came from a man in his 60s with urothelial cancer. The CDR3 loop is CASSQDASVTGELFF. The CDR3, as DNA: TGTGCCAGCAGCCAAGATGCTAGCGTAACCGGGGAGCTGTTTTTT.